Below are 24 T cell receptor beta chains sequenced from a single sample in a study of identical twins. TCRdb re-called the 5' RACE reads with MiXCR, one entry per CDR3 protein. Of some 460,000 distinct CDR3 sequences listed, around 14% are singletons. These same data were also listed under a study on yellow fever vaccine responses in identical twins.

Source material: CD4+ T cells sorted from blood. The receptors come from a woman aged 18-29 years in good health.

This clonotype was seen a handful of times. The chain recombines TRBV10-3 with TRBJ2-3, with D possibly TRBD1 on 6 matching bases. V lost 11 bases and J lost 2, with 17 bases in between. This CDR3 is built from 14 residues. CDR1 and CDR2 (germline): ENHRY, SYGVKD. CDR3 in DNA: TGTGCCGTCTACCGGGACAACAACACAGATACGCAGTATTTT. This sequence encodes CAVYRDNNTDTQYF.

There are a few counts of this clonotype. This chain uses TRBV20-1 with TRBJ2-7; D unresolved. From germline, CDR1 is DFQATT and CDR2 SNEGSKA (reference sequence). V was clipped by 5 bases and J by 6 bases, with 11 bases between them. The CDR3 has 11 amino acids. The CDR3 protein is CSAVLPGEQYF. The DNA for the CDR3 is TGCAGTGCTGTCCTCCCTGGCGAGCAGTACTTC.

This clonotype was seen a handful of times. The CDR3 spells CASSQEPRSSGGSLGGELFF. The CDR3 DNA reads as TGTGCCAGCAGCCAAGAGCCCCGTTCAAGCGGGGGGAGCCTGGGCGGGGAGCTGTTTTTT. The J gene is TRBJ2-2, the V gene TRBV3-1; TRBD2 matches at 9 bases. This CDR3 is 20 amino acids long. The germline CDR1 and CDR2 sequences are LGHDT and YNNKEL (reference sequence). Unmatched junction bases numbered 18, after V lost 0 bases and J lost 7 bases.

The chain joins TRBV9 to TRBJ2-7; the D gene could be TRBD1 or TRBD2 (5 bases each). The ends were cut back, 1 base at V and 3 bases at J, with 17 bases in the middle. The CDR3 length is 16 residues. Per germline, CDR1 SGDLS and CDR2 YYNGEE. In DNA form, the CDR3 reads TGTGCCAGCAGCGTATCGGGGCAGGGCTCCCTCTACGAGCAGTACTTC. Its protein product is CASSVSGQGSLYEQYF.

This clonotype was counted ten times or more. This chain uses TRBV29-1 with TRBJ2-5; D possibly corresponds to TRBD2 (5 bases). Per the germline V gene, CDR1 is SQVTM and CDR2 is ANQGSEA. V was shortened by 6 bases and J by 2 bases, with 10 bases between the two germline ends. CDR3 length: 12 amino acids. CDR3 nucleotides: TGCAGCGTCTCCCGGACTCAAGAGACCCAGTACTTC. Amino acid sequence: CSVSRTQETQYF.

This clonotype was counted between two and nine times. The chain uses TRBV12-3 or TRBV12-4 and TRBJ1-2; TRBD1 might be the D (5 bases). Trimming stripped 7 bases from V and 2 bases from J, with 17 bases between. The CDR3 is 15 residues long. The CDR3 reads CASTPLGGRNYGYTF. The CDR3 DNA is TGTGCCAGCACCCCCCTGGGGGGAAGGAACTATGGCTACACCTTC.

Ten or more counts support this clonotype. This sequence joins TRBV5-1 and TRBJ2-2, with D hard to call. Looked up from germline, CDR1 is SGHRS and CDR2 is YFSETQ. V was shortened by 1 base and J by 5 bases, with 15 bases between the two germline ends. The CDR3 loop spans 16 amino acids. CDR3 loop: CASSLSFSFSTGELFF. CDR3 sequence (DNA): TGCGCCAGCAGCTTGTCTTTCAGCTTCTCTACCGGGGAGCTGTTTTTT.

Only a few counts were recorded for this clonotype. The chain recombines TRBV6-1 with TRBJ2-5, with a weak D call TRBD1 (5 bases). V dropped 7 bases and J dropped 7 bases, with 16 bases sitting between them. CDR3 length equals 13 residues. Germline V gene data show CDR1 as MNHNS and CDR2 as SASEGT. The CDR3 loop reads CASTPPRVGTQYF. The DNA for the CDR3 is TGTGCCAGCACACCCCCCAGGGTTGGGACCCAGTACTTC.

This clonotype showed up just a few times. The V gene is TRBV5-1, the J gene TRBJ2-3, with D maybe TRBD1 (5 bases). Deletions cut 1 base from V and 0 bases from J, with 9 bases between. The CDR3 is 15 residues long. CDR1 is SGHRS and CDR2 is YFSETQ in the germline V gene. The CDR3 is CASSLSGHSTDTQYF. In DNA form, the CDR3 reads TGCGCCAGCAGCTTGAGTGGACATAGCACAGATACGCAGTATTTT. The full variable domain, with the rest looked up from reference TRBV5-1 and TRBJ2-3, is KAGVTQTPRYLIKTRGQQVTLSCSPISGHRSVSWYQQTPGQGLQFLFEYFSETQRNKGNFPGRFSGRQFSNSRSEMNVSTLELGDSALYLCASSLSGHSTDTQYFGPGTRLTVL.

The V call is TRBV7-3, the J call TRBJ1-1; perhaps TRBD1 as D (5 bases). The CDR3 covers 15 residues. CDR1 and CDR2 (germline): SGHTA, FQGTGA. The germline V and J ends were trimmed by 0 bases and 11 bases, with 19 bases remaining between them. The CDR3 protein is CASSLTSGAGKLAFF. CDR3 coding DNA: TGTGCCAGCAGCTTAACATCGGGAGCAGGGAAGTTGGCTTTCTTT.

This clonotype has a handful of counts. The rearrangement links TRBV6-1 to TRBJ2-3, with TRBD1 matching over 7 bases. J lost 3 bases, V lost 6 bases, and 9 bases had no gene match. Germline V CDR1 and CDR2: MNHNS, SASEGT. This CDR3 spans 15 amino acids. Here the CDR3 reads CASRKGQTRTDTQYF. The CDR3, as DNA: TGTGCCAGCAGGAAGGGACAGACCCGGACAGATACGCAGTATTTT.

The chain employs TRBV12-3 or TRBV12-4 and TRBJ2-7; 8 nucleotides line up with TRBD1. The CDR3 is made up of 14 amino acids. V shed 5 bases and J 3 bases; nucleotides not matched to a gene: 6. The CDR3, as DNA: TGTGCCAGCAGTAGGGGACAGGTTTTCTACGAGCAGTACTTC. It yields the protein CASSRGQVFYEQYF.

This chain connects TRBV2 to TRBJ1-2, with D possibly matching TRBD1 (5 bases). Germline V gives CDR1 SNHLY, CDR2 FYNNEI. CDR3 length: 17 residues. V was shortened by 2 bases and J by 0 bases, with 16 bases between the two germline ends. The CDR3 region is CASSETFSGIANYGYTF. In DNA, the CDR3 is TGTGCCAGCAGTGAAACGTTTTCAGGGATAGCTAACTATGGCTACACCTTC.

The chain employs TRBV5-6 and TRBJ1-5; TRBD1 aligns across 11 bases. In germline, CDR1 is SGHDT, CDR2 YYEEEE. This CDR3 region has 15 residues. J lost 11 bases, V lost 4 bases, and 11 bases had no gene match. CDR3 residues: CASSRTGGVILSQHF. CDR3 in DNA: TGTGCCAGCAGCAGGACAGGGGGCGTAATTTTGTCCCAGCATTTT.

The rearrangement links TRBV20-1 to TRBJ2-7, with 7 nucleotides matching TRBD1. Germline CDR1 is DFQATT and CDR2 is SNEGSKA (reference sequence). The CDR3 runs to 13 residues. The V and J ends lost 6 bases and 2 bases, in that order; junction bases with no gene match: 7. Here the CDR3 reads CSAVTGATYEQYF. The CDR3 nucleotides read TGCAGTGCCGTAACAGGGGCTACCTACGAGCAGTACTTC.

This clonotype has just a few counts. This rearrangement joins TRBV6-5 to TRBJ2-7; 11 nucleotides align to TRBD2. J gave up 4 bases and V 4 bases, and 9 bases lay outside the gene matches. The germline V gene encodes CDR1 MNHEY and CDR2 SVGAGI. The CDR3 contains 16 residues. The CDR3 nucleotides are TGTGCCAGCAGTTCAGACACTAGCGGGAGACAGTACGAGCAGTACTTC. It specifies CASSSDTSGRQYEQYF.

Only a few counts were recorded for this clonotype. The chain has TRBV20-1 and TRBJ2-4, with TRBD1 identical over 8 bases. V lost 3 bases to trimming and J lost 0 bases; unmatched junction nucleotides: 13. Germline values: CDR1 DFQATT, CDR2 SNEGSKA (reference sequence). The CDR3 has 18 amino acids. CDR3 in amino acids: CSARKGPGTGLAKNIQYF. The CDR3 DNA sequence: TGCAGTGCTAGGAAGGGTCCCGGGACAGGTCTAGCCAAAAACATTCAGTACTTC.

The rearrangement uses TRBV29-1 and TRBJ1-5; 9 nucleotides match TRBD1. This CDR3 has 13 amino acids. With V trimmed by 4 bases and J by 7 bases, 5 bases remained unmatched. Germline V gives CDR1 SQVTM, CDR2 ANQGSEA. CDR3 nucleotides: TGCAGCGTTGGACAGGGGGGCTGGCAGCCCCAGCATTTT. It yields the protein CSVGQGGWQPQHF.

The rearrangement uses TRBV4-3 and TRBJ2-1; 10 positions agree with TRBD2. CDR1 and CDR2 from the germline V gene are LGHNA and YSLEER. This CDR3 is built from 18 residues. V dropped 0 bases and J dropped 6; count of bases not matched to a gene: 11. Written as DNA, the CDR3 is TGCGCCAGCAGCCAAGATAGGCCCCAACTAGCGGGAAGCAATGAGCAGTTCTTC. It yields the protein CASSQDRPQLAGSNEQFF.

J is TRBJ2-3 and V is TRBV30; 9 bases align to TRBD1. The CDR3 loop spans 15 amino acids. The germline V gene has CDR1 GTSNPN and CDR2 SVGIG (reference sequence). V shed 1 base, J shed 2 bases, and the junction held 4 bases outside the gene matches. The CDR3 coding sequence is TGTGCCTGGAGTGCGGACAGGGGTAACACAGATACGCAGTATTTT. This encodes CAWSADRGNTDTQYF.

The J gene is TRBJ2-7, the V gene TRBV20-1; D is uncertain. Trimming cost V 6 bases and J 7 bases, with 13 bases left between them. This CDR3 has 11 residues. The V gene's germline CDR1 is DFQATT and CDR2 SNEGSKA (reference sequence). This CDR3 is CSASRVREQYF. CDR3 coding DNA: TGCAGTGCCTCGAGAGTAAGGGAGCAGTACTTC.

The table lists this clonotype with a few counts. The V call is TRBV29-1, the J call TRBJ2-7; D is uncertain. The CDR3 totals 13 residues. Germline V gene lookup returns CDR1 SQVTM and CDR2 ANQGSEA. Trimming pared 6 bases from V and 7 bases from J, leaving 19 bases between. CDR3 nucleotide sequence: TGCAGCGTCTCCAGGTTCTCCTACGGAGAGCAGTACTTC. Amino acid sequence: CSVSRFSYGEQYF.

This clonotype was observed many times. The CDR3: CSVVRGGPDTQYF. CDR3 nucleotides: TGCAGCGTTGTTCGCGGGGGGCCCGATACGCAGTATTTT. The V and J genes are TRBV29-1 and TRBJ2-3, with 8 bases that match TRBD2. This CDR3 has 13 residues. After removal of 4 bases from V and 6 bases from J, the junction contained 6 bases not matched to a gene. CDR1 and CDR2 (germline): SQVTM, ANQGSEA.

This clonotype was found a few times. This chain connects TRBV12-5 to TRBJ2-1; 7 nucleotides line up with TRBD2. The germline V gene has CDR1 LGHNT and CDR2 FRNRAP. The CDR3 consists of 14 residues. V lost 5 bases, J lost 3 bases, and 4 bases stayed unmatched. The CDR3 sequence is CASGTPGGYNEQFF. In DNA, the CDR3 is TGTGCTAGTGGTACCCCGGGGGGCTACAATGAGCAGTTCTTC.